This T cell receptor beta chain is from a study of a mutant IDH1 vaccine in newly diagnosed glioma. Looking at the study overall: Vaccination followed radiotherapy alone by 4-6 weeks, or accompanied temozolomide cycles. Treated patients showed a male proportion of about 60%, a female proportion of about 40%, and a mean age of around 40 years.

Specified time point: week 47, end of study. Vaccination used 300 ug of mutant IDH1 20-mer peptide per dose, with topical imiquimod. With respect to this clone: The antigen is not known.

Germline values: CDR1 SGHNT, CDR2 YYREEE (reference sequence). Trimming shortened V by 2 bases and J by 8 bases, and 10 bases separated the two germline ends. This CDR3 is built from 12 residues. Clones were read by immunoSEQ multiplex PCR, and TCRdb kept only the in-frame ones, dropping some. Of around 30,000 clones detected, more than 75% appear once; the ten largest clones hold 12%. This receptor was identified in a young woman with glioma. The sample consisted of PBMCs, taken from a glioma patient whose treatment included an IDH1 peptide vaccine. The V and J genes are TRBV5-4 and TRBJ1-2; D call uncertain. CDR3 region: CASSFEPRGYTF. In DNA, the CDR3 is TGTGCCAGCAGCTTTGAGCCTCGCGGCTACACCTTC.